The clone carrying this T cell receptor beta chain was seen many times. Antigen unknown. This record comes from a study of response to subunit inactivated influenza vaccine. Findings and caveats of the study: New T cells are recruited in small numbers by each seasonal influenza vaccination, according to the authors' suggestion.

This CDR3 is 16 amino acids long. Germline V CDR1 and CDR2: MNHEY, SVGEGT. After removal of 6 bases from V and 5 bases from J, the junction contained 10 bases not matched to a gene. TCRdb re-derived calls from the RT-PCR reads in MiXCR, one entry per CDR3 protein. Of about 240,000 distinct CDR3 sequences listed, about 12% are singletons. V gene TRBV6-2 or TRBV6-3 combines with J gene TRBJ2-1, with 10 bases lining up with TRBD2. The specimen was non-naive T cells sorted from PBMCs, collected 14 to 15 days before vaccination. The sequence was obtained from a man aged 45-65 years who received an inactivated influenza vaccine. The CDR3 loop is CASRDAGTSVNNEQFF. The CDR3 DNA reads TGTGCCAGCAGGGACGCCGGGACTAGCGTTAACAATGAGCAGTTCTTC.